This TCR beta chain was identified during a study of blood T cell repertoires in COVID-19 (dated by TCRdb to between 2020 and 2021). About the investigation overall: The collaborator samples originated in the United States, Italy and Spain and spanned the acute and convalescent phases of COVID-19. The prospective study material was composed of cDNA or gDNA derived from T cells, B-cell-depleted T cells, or PBMCs. Subjects who had been exposed to COVID-19, were actively infected with it, or had recovered from it provided the deeply sampled blood TCRbeta repertoires that made up the dataset. The repertoires were made available in a free public database intended to serve as a resource for research on the immune response to SARS-CoV-2. A de-identified subject ID, COVID-19 status, age in years and sex were almost always included in the sample metadata. HLA class I and class II types, where available, came from metadata supplied by the sample provider rather than from assay-based typing. Samples were obtained from the ongoing ImmuneRACE study (first 160 participants) and from about 1,300 subjects provided by 6 global collaborators. What the research found in general, with its limitations: Clinical and demographic metadata were provided uncurated, with the amount varying by source and participant.

About this clone itself: This receptor's antigen is unknown. The sample holds no much larger clone one base away, and base qualities are not on file.

Including cysteine and phenylalanine, the CDR3 has 13 amino acids. Of all the DNA, just the CDR3 is kept, 39 bases in frame from base 1. The germline V gene specifies MNHEY as CDR1 and SVGAGI as CDR2. V gives up 6 bases and J gives up 2 bases, and the segment between their germline ends measures 11 bases. TCRbeta CDR3 regions were amplified from genomic DNA using the immunoSEQ Assay, a bias-controlled multiplex PCR. The authors' pipeline ran thus. Nucleated cell counts per sample were estimated from amplification of reference gene primers within the assay. To quantify the absolute abundance of each unique TCRbeta CDR3 rearrangement, sequence reads were collapsed and filtered. For each sample, productive Simpson clonality was calculated by taking the square root of Simpson's diversity index across productive rearrangements. This is the immuneACCESS table as TCRdb keeps it, with only in-frame sequences that have V and J called. A part of the clones is gone; compared with another copy, unresolved V genes explain less than half, and the rest is unexplained. V, J and clone size are taken as reported in that table, and D and trimming were inferred from the DNA itself. The sample table contains fewer than 600,000 clones; only one count was recorded for 89% of them. The ten largest account for around 0.9% of the sample.

At one collaborating source in Seattle, patients were enrolled during active infection and were followed longitudinally through the course of disease. Whole blood was collected in K2EDTA tubes by collaborating institutions according to the institutions' own protocols. Collaborator samples were shipped for TCRbeta analysis as frozen whole blood, isolated PBMCs, or DNA extracted from either sample type. This chain is built from TRBV6-5 and TRBJ2-7; possibly the D gene is TRBD1, per 6 matching bases. The sample was peripheral blood. The clonotype originates from a man aged 18 to 30 with COVID-19, enrolled during active disease. The CDR3 protein is CASRNRTAYEQYF. The base sequence is TGTGCCAGCAGGAATAGGACAGCCTACGAGCAGTACTTC.